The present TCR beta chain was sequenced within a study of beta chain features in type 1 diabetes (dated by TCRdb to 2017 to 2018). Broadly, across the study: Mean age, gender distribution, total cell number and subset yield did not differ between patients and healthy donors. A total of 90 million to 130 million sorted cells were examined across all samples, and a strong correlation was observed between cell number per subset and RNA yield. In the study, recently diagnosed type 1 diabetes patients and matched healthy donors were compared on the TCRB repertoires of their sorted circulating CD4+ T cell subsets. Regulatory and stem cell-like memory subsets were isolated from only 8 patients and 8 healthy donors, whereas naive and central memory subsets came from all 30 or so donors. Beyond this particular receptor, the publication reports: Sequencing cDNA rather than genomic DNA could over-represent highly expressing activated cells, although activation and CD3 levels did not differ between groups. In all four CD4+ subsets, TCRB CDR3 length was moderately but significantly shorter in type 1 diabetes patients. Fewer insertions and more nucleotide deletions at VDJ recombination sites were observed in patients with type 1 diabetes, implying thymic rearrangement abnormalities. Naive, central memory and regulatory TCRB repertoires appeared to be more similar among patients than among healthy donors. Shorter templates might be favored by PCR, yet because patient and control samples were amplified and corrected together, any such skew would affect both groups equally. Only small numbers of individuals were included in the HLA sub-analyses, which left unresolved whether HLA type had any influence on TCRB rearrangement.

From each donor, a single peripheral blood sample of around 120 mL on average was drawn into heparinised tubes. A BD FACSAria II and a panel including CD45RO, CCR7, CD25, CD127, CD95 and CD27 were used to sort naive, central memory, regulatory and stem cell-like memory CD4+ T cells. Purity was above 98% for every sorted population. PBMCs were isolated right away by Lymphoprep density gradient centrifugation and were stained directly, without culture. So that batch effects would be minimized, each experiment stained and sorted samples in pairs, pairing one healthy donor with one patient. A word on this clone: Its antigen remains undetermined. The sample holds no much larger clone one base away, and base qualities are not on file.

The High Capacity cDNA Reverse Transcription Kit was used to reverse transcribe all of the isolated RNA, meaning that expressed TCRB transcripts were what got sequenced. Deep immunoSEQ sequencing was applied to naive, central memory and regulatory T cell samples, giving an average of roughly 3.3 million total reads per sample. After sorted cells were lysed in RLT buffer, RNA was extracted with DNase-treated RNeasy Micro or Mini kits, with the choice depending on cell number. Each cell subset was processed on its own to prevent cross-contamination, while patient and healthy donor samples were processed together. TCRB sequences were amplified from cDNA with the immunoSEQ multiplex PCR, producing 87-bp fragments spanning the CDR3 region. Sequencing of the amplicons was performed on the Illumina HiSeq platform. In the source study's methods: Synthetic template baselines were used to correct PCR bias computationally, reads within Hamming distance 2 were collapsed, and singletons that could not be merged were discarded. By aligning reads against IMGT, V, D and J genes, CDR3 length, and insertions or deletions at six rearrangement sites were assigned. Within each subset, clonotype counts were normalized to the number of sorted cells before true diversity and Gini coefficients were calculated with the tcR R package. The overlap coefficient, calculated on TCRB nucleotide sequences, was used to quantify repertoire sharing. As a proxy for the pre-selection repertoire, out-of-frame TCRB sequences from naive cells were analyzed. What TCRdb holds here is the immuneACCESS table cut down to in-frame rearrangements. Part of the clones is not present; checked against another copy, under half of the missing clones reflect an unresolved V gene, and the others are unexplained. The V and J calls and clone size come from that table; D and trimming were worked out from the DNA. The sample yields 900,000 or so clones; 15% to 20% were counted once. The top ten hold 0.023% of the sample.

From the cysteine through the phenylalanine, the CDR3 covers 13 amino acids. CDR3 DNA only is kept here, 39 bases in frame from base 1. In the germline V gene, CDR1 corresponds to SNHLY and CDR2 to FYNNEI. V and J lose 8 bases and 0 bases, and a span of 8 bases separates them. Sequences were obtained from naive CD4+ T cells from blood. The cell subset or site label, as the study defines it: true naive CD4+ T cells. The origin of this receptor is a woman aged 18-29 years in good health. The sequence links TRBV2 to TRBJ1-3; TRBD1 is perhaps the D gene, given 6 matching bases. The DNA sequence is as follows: TGTGCCAGCGGACAGAGCTCTGGAAACACCATATATTTT. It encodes CASGQSSGNTIYF.